Each of the 4 T cell receptor beta chains below was sequenced from the same sample in a study of a mutant IDH1 vaccine in newly diagnosed glioma. Sequencing used immunoSEQ multiplex PCR; TCRdb keeps in-frame clones, though not all of them. The data hold tens of thousands of clones, with 83% observed a single time. Time point described: week 47, end of study. The investigators gave 300 ug of mutant IDH1 20-mer peptide in each vaccine dose, together with topical imiquimod. No antigen has been assigned to these receptors. The sample was PBMCs, taken from a glioma patient whose treatment included an IDH1 peptide vaccine. These receptors came from a woman aged 45-65 years with glioma.

In its sample, this clone was seen a few times. This rearrangement joins TRBV7-2 to TRBJ2-3, with D unresolved. The V and J ends lost 0 bases and 3 bases respectively, with 7 bases between them. Germline CDR1 is SGHTA and CDR2 is FQGNSA. CDR3 length: 14 residues. The CDR3 region is CASSLASLTDTQYF. The CDR3 DNA is TGTGCCAGCAGCTTAGCCTCCCTAACAGATACGCAGTATTTT.

V is TRBV18 and J is TRBJ1-1; unclear D gene. V was trimmed by 3 bases and J by 3 bases, leaving 14 bases between them. CDR3 length: 15 amino acids. CDR1 and CDR2 from the germline V gene are KGHSH and LQKENI. CDR3 region: CASSPPGGRDTEAFF. The CDR3 DNA reads TGTGCCAGCTCACCCCCTGGAGGGAGGGACACTGAAGCTTTCTTT.

This sequence joins TRBV5-4 and TRBJ1-1; no definite D call. V dropped 3 bases and J dropped 1 base, with 4 bases sitting between them. The CDR3 consists of 12 residues. CDR1 SGHNT and CDR2 YYREEE come from the germline V gene (reference sequence). CDR3 in amino acids: CASSYENTEAFF. The CDR3 DNA reads TGTGCCAGCAGCTACGAGAACACTGAAGCTTTCTTT.

This clone was seen once. V gene TRBV29-1 combines with J gene TRBJ2-3, with 11 bases identical to TRBD1. The junction had 6 bases not matched to a gene; V was cut back by 4 bases and J by 6 bases. Germline lookup yields CDR1 SQVTM and CDR2 ANQGSEA. CDR3 length: 14 amino acids. In DNA form, the CDR3 reads TGCAGCGTTGTGGGACAGGGGGTAATGGATACGCAGTATTTT. Translated, it gives CSVVGQGVMDTQYF.